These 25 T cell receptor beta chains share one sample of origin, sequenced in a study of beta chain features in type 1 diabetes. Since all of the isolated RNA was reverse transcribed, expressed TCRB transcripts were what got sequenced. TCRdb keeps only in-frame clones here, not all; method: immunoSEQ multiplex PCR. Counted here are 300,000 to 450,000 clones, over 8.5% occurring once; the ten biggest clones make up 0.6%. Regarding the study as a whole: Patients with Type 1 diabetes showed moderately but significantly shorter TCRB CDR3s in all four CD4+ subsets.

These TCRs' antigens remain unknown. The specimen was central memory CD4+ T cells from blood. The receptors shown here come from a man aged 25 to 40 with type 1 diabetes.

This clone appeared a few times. The CDR3 loop is CASSPGYATLTDTQYF. The CDR3 region has the DNA TGTGCCAGCTCACCCGGCTACGCCACGTTAACAGATACGCAGTATTTT. V usage is TRBV18 and J usage is TRBJ2-3; unclear D gene. The CDR3 is 16 residues long. Germline V gives CDR1 KGHSH, CDR2 LQKENI. The V gene lost 3 bases and the J gene lost 3 bases, with 16 bases spanning the gap.

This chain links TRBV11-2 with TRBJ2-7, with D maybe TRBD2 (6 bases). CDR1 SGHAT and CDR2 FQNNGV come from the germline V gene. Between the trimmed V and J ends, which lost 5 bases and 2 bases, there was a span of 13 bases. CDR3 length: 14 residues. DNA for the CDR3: TGTGCCAGCAGCCTTAGCGGTAAGACCTACGAGCAGTACTTC. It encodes CASSLSGKTYEQYF.

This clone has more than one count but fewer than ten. The CDR3 here is CASHRDMGTGELFF. Written as DNA, the CDR3 is TGTGCCAGTCACCGGGACATGGGCACCGGGGAGCTGTTTTTT. V is TRBV6-5 and J is TRBJ2-2; tentatively, D is TRBD1 (6 bases). Germline lookup yields CDR1 MNHEY and CDR2 SVGAGI. Trimming left V 9 bases short and J 4 bases short, with 15 bases between. CDR3 length: 14 amino acids.

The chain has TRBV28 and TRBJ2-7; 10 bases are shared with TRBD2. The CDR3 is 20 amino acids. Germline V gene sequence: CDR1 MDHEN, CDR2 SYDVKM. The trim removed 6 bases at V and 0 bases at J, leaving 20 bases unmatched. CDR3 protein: CASSPFVGLAALLSSYEQYF. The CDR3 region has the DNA TGTGCCAGCAGCCCATTTGTTGGACTAGCGGCGTTACTCAGCTCCTACGAGCAGTACTTC.

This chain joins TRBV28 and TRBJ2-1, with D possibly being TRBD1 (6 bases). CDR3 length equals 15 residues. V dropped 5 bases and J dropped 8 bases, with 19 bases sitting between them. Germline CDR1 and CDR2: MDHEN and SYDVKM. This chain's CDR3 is CASSPPPGTKDEQFF. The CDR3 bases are TGTGCCAGCAGTCCCCCCCCCGGGACAAAGGATGAGCAGTTCTTC.

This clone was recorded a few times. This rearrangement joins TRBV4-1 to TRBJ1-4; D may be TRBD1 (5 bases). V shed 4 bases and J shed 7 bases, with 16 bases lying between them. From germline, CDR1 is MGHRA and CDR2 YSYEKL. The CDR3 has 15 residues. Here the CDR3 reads CASSRQGTAGEKLFF. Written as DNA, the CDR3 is TGCGCCAGCAGCCGCCAAGGGACGGCCGGTGAAAAACTGTTTTTT.

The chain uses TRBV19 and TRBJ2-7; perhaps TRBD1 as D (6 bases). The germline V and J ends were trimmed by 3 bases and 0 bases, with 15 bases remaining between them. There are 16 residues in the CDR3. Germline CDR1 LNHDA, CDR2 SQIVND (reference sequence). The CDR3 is CASSIRPGENSYEQYF. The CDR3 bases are TGTGCCAGTAGTATTCGTCCAGGGGAGAACTCCTACGAGCAGTACTTC.

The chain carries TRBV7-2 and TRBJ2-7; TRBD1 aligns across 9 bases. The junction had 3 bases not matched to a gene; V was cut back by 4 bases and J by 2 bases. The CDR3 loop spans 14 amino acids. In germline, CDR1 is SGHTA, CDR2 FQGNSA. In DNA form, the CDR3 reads TGTGCCAGCAGCTGGGGACAGGGTCCCTACGAGCAGTACTTC. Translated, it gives CASSWGQGPYEQYF.

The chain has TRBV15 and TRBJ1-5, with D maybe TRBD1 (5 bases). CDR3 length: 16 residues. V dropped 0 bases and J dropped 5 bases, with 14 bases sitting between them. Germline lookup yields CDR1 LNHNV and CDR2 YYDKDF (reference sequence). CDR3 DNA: TGTGCCACCAGCAGAGATTTAGGGGAGGGAGATCAGCCCCAGCATTTT. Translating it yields CATSRDLGEGDQPQHF.

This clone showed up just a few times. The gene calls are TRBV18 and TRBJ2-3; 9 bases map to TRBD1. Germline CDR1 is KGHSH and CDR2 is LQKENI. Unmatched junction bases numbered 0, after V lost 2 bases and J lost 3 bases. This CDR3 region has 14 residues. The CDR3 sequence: CASSPDRGTDTQYF. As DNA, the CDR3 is TGTGCCAGCTCACCAGACAGGGGGACAGATACGCAGTATTTT.

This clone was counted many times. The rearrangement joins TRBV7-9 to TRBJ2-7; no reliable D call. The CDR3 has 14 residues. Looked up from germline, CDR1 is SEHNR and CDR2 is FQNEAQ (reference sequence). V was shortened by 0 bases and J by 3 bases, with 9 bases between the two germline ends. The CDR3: CASSLAGIYYEQYF. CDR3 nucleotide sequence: TGTGCCAGCAGCTTAGCTGGCATTTACTACGAGCAGTACTTC.

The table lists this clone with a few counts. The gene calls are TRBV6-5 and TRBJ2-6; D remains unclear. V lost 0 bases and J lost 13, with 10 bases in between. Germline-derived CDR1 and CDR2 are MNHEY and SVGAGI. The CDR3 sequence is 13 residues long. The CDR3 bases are TGTGCCAGCAGTTACTCAGGTGTACGTGTCCTGACTTTC. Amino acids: CASSYSGVRVLTF.

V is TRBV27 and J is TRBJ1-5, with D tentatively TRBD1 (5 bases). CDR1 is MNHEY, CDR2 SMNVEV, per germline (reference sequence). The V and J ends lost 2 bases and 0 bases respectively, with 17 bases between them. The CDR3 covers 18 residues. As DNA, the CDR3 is TGTGCCAGCAGTTTAGAGTGGCGGGGGACGGCTAGCAATCAGCCCCAGCATTTT. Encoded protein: CASSLEWRGTASNQPQHF.

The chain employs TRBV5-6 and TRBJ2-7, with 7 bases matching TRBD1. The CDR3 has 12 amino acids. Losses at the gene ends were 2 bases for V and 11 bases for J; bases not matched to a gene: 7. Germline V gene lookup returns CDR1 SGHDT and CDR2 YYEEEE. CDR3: CASSLRATGKYF. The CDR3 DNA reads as TGTGCCAGCAGCTTACGGGCGACAGGGAAGTACTTC.

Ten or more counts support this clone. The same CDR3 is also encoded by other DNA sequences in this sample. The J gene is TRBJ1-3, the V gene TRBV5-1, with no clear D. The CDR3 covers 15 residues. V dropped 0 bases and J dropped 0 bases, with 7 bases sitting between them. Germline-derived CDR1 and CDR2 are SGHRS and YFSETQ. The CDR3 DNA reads TGCGCCAGCAGCTTGGATCCGAACTCTGGAAACACCATATATTTT. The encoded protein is CASSLDPNSGNTIYF.

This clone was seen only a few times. The CDR3 bases are TGTGCCAGCAGTTTCCCGGGGACTAGCGGACCCAAAAACATTCAGTACTTC. Translating it yields CASSFPGTSGPKNIQYF. The V and J genes are TRBV28 and TRBJ2-4, with 11 nucleotides matching TRBD2. The trim removed 3 bases at V and 2 bases at J, leaving 6 bases unmatched. The CDR3 sequence is 17 residues long. Germline V gene lookup returns CDR1 MDHEN and CDR2 SYDVKM.

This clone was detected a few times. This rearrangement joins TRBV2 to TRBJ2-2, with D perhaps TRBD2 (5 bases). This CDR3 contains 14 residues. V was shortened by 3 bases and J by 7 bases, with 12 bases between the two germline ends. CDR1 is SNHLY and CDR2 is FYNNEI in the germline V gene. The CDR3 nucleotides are TGTGCCAGCAGTGAGATTTACGGGGTCGGGGAGCTGTTTTTT. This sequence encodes CASSEIYGVGELFF.

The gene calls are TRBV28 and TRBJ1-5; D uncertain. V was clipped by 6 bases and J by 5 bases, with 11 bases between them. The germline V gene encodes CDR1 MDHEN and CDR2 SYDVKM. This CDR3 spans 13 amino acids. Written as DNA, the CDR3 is TGTGCCAGCAGGATCTTCTTGGATCAGCCCCAGCATTTT. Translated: CASRIFLDQPQHF.

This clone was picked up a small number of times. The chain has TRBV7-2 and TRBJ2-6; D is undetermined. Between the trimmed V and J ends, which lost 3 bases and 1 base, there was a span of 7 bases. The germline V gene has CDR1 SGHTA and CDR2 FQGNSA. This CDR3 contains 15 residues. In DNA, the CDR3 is TGTGCCAGCAGCTTCCAAGTATCTGGGGCCAACGTCCTGACTTTC. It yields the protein CASSFQVSGANVLTF.

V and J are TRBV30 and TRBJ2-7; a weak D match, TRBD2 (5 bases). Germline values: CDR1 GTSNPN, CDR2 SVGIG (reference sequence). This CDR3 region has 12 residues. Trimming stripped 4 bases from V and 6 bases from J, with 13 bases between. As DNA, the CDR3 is TGTGCCTGGACAGAGGGCGCCGTCGAGCAGTACTTC. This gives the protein CAWTEGAVEQYF.

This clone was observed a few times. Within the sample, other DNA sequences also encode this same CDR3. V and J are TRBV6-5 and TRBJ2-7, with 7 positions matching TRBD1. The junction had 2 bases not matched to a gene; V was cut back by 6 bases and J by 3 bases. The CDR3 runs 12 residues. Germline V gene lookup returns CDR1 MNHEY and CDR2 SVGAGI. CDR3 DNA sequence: TGTGCCAGCAGCCGGGACAGCTACGAGCAGTACTTC. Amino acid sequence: CASSRDSYEQYF.

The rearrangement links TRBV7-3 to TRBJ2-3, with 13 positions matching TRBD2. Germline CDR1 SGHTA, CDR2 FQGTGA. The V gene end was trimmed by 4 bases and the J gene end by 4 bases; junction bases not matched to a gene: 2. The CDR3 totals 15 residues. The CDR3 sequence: CASSSGLAGADTQYF. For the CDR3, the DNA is TGTGCCAGCAGCTCCGGACTAGCGGGAGCAGATACGCAGTATTTT. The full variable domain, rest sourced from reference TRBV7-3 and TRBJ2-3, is GAGVSQTPSNKVTEKGKYVELRCDPISGHTALYWYRQSLGQGPEFLIYFQGTGAADDSGLPNDRFFAVRPEGSVSTLKIQRTERGDSAVYLCASSSGLAGADTQYFGPGTRLTVL.

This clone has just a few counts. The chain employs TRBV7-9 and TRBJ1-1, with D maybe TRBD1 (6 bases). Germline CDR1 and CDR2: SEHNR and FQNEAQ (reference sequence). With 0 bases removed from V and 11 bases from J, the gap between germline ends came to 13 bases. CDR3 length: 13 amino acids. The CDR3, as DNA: TGTGCCAGCAGCTTAGCTTGGGGGGCGGCGGCTTTCTTT. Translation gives CASSLAWGAAAFF.

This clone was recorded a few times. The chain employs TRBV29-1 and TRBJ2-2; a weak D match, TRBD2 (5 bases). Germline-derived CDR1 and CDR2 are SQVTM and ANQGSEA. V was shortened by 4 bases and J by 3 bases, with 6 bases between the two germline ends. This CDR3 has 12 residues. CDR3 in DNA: TGCAGCGTTGGGGAGCACACCGGGGAGCTGTTTTTT. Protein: CSVGEHTGELFF.

The CDR3 DNA is TGTGCCAGCAGTTTATCCGGACAGCCTGGTGGCTACACCTTC. Protein sequence: CASSLSGQPGGYTF. This sequence joins TRBV28 and TRBJ1-2, with D perhaps matching TRBD1 (6 bases). CDR3 length: 14 amino acids. V was shortened by 1 base and J by 7 bases, with 13 bases between the two germline ends. Germline values: CDR1 MDHEN, CDR2 SYDVKM.